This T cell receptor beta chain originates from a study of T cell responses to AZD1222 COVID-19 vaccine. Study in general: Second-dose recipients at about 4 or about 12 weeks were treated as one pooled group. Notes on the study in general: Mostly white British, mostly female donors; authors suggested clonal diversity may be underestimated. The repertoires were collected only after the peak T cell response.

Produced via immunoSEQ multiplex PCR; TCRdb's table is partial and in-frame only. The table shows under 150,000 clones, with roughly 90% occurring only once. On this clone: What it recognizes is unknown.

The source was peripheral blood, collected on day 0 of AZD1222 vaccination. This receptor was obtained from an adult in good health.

The CDR3 sequence: CASSPGQSYEQYF. The CDR3 bases are TGTGCCAGCAGTCCTGGACAGTCCTACGAGCAGTACTTC. The chain has TRBV6-5 and TRBJ2-7, with a possible D match to TRBD1 (6 bases). Trimming cost V 5 bases and J 1 base, with 9 bases left between them. The CDR3 has 13 amino acids. Germline V gene sequence: CDR1 MNHEY, CDR2 SVGAGI.